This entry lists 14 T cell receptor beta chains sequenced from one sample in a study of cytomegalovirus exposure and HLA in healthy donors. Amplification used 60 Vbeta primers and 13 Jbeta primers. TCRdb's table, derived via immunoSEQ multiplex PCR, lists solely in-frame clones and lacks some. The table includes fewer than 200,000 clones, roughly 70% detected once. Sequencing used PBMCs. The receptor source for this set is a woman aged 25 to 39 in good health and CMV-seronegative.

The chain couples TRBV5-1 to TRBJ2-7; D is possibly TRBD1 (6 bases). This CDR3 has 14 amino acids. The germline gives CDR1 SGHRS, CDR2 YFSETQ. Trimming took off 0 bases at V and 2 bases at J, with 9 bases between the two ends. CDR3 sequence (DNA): TGCGCCAGCAGCTTGGAGGACAGCACCTACGAGCAGTACTTC. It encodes CASSLEDSTYEQYF.

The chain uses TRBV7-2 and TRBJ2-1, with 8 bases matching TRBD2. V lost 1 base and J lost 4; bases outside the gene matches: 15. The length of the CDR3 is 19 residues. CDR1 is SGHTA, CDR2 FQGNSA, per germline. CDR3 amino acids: CASSLEVAGPQRGYNEQFF. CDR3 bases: TGTGCCAGCAGCTTAGAGGTAGCGGGGCCTCAACGGGGGTACAATGAGCAGTTCTTC. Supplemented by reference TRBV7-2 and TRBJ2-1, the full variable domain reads GAGVSQSPSNKVTEKGKDVELRCDPISGHTALYWYRQSLGQGLEFLIYFQGNSAPDKSGLPSDRFSAERTGGSVSTLTIQRTQQEDSAVYLCASSLEVAGPQRGYNEQFFGPGTRLTVL.

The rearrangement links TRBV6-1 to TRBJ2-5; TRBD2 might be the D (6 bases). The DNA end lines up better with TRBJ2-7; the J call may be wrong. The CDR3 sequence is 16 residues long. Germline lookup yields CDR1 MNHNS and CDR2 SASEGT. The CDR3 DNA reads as TGTGCCAGCAGTGAAGTGCGGGACGCCAGCTCCTACGAGCAGTACTTC. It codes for CASSEVRDASSYEQYF.

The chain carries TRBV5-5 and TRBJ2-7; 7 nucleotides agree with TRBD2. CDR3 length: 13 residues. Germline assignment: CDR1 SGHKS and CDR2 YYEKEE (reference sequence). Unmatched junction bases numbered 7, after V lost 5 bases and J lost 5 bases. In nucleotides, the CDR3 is TGTGCCAGCAGTTACGGGAGGCTCGACGAGCAGTACTTC. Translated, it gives CASSYGRLDEQYF.

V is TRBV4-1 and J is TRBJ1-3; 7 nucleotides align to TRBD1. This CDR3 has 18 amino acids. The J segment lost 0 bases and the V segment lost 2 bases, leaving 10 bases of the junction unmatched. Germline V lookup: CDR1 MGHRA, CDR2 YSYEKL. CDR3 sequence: CASSQLDKGTVSGNTIYF. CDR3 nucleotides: TGCGCCAGCAGCCAATTAGATAAAGGGACAGTCTCTGGAAACACCATATATTTT.

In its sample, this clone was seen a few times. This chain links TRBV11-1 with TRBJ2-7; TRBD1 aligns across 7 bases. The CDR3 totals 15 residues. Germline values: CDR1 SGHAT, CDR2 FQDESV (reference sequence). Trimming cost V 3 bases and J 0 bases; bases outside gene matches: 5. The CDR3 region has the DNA TGTGCCAGCAGCTTCCAGGGGACAGCCTCCTACGAGCAGTACTTC. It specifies CASSFQGTASYEQYF. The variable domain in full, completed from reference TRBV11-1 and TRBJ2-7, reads EAEVAQSPRYKITEKSQAVAFWCDPISGHATLYWYRQILGQGPELLVQFQDESVVDDSQLPKDRFSAERLKGVDSTLKIQPAELGDSAMYLCASSFQGTASYEQYFGPGTRLTVT.

The CDR3 bases are TGTGCCTCCAAAACGCAGGGAACAAGTGAGCAGTACTTC. Its protein product is CASKTQGTSEQYF. The V gene is TRBV19, the J gene TRBJ2-7, with a tentative D call TRBD1 (5 bases). The germline gives CDR1 LNHDA, CDR2 SQIVND (reference sequence). V lost 11 bases and J 7 bases, leaving 21 bases between the germline ends. The CDR3 totals 13 residues. The whole variable domain, remainder taken from reference TRBV19 and TRBJ2-7, is DGGITQSPKYLFRKEGQNVTLSCEQNLNHDAMYWYRQDPGQGLRLIYYSQIVNDFQKGDIAEGYSVSREKKESFPLTVTSAQKNPTAFYLCASKTQGTSEQYFGPGTRLTVT.

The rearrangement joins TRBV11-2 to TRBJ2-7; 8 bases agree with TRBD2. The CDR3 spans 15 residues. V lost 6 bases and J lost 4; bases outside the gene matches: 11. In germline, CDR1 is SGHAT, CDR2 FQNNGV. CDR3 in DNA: TGTGCCAGCAGGTCCTTCACTAGCGGAAAATACGAGCAGTACTTC. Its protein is CASRSFTSGKYEQYF.

DNA for the CDR3: TGTGCCAGCAGCACGGTAGGATCGAACTACGACTATGGCTACACCTTC. Protein product: CASSTVGSNYDYGYTF. V gene TRBV5-6 combines with J gene TRBJ1-2; D not certain. With 4 bases removed from V and 3 bases from J, the gap between germline ends came to 19 bases. The CDR3 has 16 residues. CDR1 SGHDT and CDR2 YYEEEE come from the germline V gene.

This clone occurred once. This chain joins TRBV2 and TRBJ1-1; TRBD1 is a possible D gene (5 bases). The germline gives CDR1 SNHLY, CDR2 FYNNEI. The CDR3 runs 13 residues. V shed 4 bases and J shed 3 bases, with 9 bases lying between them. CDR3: CASSVGGDTEAFF. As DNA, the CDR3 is TGTGCCAGCAGTGTTGGGGGGGACACTGAAGCTTTCTTT.

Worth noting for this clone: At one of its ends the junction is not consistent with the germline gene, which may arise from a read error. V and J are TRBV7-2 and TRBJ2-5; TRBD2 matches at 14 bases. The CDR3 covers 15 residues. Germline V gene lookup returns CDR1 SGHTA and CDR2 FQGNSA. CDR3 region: CVSSLGLAGVGTQYF. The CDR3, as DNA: TGTGTCAGCAGCTTGGGACTAGCGGGAGTGGGGACCCAGTACTTC.

In DNA, the CDR3 is TGTGCCAGCAGCTTAGGCAAGGGGTCATGGACCCAGTACTTC. It is translated as CASSLGKGSWTQYF. The genes are TRBV7-2 and TRBJ2-5; TRBD1 might be the D (5 bases). The CDR3 is 14 amino acids. V lost 1 base and J 7 bases, leaving 13 bases between the germline ends. CDR1 and CDR2 (germline): SGHTA, FQGNSA.

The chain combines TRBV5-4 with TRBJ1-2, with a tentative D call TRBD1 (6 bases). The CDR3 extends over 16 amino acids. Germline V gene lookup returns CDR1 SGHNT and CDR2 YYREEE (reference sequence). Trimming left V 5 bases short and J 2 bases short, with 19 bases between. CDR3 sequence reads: CASRGAQGDGNYGYTF. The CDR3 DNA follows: TGTGCCAGCAGGGGGGCACAGGGTGATGGAAACTATGGCTACACCTTC. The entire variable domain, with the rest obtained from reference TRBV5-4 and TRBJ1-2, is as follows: ETGVTQSPTHLIKTRGQQVTLRCSSQSGHNTVSWYQQALGQGPQFIFQYYREEENGRGNFPPRFSGLQFPNYSSELNVNALELDDSALYLCASRGAQGDGNYGYTFGSGTRLTVV.

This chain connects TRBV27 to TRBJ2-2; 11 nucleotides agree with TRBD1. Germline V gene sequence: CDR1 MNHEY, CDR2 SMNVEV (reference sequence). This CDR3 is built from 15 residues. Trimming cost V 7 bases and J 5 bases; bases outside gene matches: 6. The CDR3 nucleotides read TGTGCCAGCATCCGGACAGGGGGCAAAACCGGGGAGCTGTTTTTT. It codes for CASIRTGGKTGELFF.